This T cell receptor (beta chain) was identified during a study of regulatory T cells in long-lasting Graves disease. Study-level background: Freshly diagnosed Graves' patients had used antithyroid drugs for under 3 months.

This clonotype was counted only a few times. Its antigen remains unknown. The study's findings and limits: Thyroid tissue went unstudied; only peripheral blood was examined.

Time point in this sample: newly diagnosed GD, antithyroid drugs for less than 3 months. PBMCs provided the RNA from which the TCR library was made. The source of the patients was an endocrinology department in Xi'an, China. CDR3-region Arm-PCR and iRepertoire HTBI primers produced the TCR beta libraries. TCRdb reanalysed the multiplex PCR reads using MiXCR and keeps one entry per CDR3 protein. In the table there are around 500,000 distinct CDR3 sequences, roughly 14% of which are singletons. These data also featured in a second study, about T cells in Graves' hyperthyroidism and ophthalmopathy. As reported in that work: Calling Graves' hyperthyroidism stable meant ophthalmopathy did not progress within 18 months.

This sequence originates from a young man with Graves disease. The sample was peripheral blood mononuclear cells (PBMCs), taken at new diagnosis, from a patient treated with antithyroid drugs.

Here the CDR3 reads CASKIYGARGNEQFF. The CDR3 DNA reads TGTGCCAGCAAGATTTACGGTGCTCGGGGCAATGAGCAGTTCTTC. This chain links TRBV6-2 or TRBV6-3 with TRBJ2-1; weak D call: TRBD2 (5 bases). Germline V gives CDR1 MNHEY, CDR2 SVGEGT. This CDR3 region has 15 residues. The germline V and J ends were trimmed by 7 bases and 6 bases, with 19 bases remaining between them.